This T cell receptor beta chain was recovered during a study of T cell responses to AZD1222 COVID-19 vaccine. Repertoires were generated with immunoSEQ multiplex PCR, while TCRdb's copy carries only in-frame clones and drops some. This table holds approximately 120,000 clones, over 90% found once. Germline V gene data show CDR1 as MDHEN and CDR2 as SYDVKM. The CDR3 extends over 16 amino acids. The ends lost 5 bases at V and 4 bases at J; junction bases unmatched: 11. The clonotype comes from an adult in good health. The V and J genes are TRBV28 and TRBJ1-2; 9 bases align to TRBD1. This specimen consisted of peripheral blood, obtained on day 0 of AZD1222 vaccination. This chain's CDR3 is CASSVPGQGNGYGYTF. CDR3 nucleotide sequence: TGTGCCAGCAGTGTACCGGGACAGGGTAATGGCTATGGCTACACCTTC.